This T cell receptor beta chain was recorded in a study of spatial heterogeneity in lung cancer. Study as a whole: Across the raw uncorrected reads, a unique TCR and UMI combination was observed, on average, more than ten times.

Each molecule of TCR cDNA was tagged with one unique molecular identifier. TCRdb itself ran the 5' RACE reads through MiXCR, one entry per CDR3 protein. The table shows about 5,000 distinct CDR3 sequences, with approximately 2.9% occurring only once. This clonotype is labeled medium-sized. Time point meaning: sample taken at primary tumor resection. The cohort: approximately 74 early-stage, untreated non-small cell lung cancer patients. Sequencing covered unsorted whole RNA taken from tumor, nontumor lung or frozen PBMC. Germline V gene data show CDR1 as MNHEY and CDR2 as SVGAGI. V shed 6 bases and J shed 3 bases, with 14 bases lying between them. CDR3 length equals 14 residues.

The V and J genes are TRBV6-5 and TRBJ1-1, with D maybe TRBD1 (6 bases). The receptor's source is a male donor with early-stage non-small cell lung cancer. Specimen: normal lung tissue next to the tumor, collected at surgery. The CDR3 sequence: CASSLSRGDTEAFF. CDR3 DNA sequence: TGTGCCAGCAGCCTGAGCAGGGGAGACACTGAAGCTTTCTTT.